This T cell receptor (beta chain) is from a study of blood T cell repertoires in COVID-19. Study-level background: T cells, B-cell-depleted T cells, or PBMCs supplied cDNA or gDNA.

Repertoires were generated with immunoSEQ multiplex PCR, while TCRdb's copy carries only in-frame clones and drops some. This table holds about 150,000 clones, roughly 85% found once. CDR1 SGHKS and CDR2 YYEKEE come from the germline V gene (reference sequence). The CDR3 loop spans 15 amino acids. Trimming pared 0 bases from V and 1 base from J, leaving 10 bases between. This receptor was identified in an older woman with COVID-19, enrolled during active disease. The chain carries TRBV5-5 and TRBJ1-1, with a weak D call TRBD1 (5 bases). The sample taken for sequencing was peripheral blood. CDR3 sequence reads: CASSLVQGRNTEAFF. CDR3 bases: TGTGCCAGCAGCTTGGTTCAGGGTAGGAACACTGAAGCTTTCTTT.